This entry lists 3 T cell receptor beta chains sequenced from one sample in a study of OX40 agonist ivuxolimab in advanced cancers. This table comes from immunoSEQ multiplex PCR, and its TCRdb copy is limited to in-frame clones, with some not included. Of about 86,000 clones detected, 75% to 95% appear once; the ten largest clones hold around 8.7%. Specimen: CD4+ or CD8+ T cells sorted from blood, collected in a trial of the OX40 agonist ivuxolimab. The source of these receptors is an adult with an advanced solid tumor such as melanoma, head and neck, liver or kidney cancer.

The CDR3 loop is CASSLNGLNTGELFF. In DNA form, the CDR3 reads TGTGCCAGCAGCTTAAACGGGCTGAACACCGGGGAGCTGTTTTTT. The rearrangement uses TRBV7-3 and TRBJ2-2; D gene unclear. The germline V gene has CDR1 SGHTA and CDR2 FQGTGA. Trimming pared 1 base from V and 1 base from J, leaving 7 bases between. There are 15 residues in the CDR3.

This clone was detected only once. This chain joins TRBV9 and TRBJ1-1, with D unclear. There are 12 residues in the CDR3. Germline values: CDR1 SGDLS, CDR2 YYNGEE. V was trimmed by 4 bases and J by 5 bases, leaving 9 bases between them. This chain's CDR3 is CASSTGGTEAFF. The CDR3 DNA sequence: TGTGCCAGCAGCACCGGAGGGACTGAAGCTTTCTTT.

The table lists this clone with a few counts. The chain has TRBV27 and TRBJ2-7; possible D gene TRBD1, 6 bases. V was pared by 5 bases and J by 4 bases, with 9 bases between. Germline CDR1 reads MNHEY; CDR2 reads SMNVEV (reference sequence). The CDR3 length is 12 residues. The CDR3 nucleotides are TGTGCCAGCAGTCCTCAGGGGTACGAGCAGTACTTC. Its protein is CASSPQGYEQYF.